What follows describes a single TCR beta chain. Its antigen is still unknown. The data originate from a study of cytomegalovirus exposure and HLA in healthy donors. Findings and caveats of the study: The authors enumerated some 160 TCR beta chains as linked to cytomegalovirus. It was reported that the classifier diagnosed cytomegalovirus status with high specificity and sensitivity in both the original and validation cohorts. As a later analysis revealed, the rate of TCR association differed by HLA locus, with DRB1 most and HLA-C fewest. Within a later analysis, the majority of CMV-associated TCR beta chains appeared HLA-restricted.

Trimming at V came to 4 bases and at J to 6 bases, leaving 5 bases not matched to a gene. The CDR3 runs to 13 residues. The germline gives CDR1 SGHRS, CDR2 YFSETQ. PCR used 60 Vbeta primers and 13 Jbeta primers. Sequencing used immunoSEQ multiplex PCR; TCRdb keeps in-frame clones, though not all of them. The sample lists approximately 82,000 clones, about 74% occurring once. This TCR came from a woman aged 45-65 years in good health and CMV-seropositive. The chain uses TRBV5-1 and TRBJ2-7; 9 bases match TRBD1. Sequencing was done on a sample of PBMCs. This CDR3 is CASSRGQGGEQYF. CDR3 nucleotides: TGCGCCAGCAGCCGGGGACAGGGAGGCGAGCAGTACTTC.